This T cell receptor beta chain originates from a study of PD-L1 blockade in urothelial cancer. Background on the study: Once treatment had started, blood was analyzed at 3 weeks (second dose) and again at 6 weeks.

Remarks on this clone: Its antigen is unknown.

The CDR3 spans 16 residues. Germline values: CDR1 ENHRY, CDR2 SYGVKD. Trimming took off 10 bases at V and 2 bases at J, with 23 bases between the two ends. Specified time point: pretreatment peripheral blood. Study-level results: Below-median pretreatment blood TCR clonality was a predictor of better survival.

Each PCR contained spiked-in synthetic TCR analog templates. Sequenced by immunoSEQ multiplex PCR; TCRdb stores in-frame clones only, minus some. The sample holds about 35,000 clones, roughly 82% seen once. The sample in question was PBMCs, obtained around atezolizumab (anti-PD-L1) treatment. This clonotype was sampled from a man in his sixties with urothelial cancer. The rearrangement joins TRBV10-3 to TRBJ2-5; D might be TRBD1 (6 bases). The CDR3 reads CATTEDKTGSQETQYF. The CDR3 coding sequence is TGTGCCACCACCGAGGACAAGACAGGTTCACAAGAGACCCAGTACTTC.